The 18 T cell receptor beta chains in this list originate from one sample, sequenced in a study of response to subunit inactivated influenza vaccine. TCRdb re-called the RT-PCR reads with MiXCR, one entry per CDR3 protein. The sample lists around 850,000 distinct CDR3 sequences, 15% to 20% occurring once. The sample was PBMCs from blood, taken roughly 5 days after vaccination. These receptors were obtained from a man between 50 and 59 years old who received an inactivated influenza vaccine.

The genes are TRBV20-1 and TRBJ2-1; D tentatively reads TRBD1 or TRBD2 (6 bases each). The germline V gene encodes CDR1 DFQATT and CDR2 SNEGSKA (reference sequence). This CDR3 is built from 16 residues. V was shortened by 4 bases and J by 0 bases, with 16 bases between the two germline ends. CDR3 region: CSATGRGRDSYNEQFF. The CDR3 nucleotides are TGCAGTGCTACAGGCCGGGGGCGGGACTCCTACAATGAGCAGTTCTTC.

This clonotype was counted at least ten times. This sequence joins TRBV7-2 and TRBJ2-7, with a possible D match to TRBD2 (6 bases). The V end lost 3 bases, the J end lost 7 bases, and 13 bases lay between the germline ends. The CDR3 sequence is 13 residues long. Germline V gives CDR1 SGHTA, CDR2 FQGNSA. CDR3: CASSFASETEQYF. Here the CDR3 DNA reads TGTGCCAGCAGCTTTGCTAGCGAGACGGAGCAGTACTTC.

This clonotype was seen a few times. J is TRBJ1-1 and V is TRBV5-5, with D possibly matching TRBD1 (5 bases). The CDR3 length is 14 residues. The V gene's germline CDR1 is SGHKS and CDR2 YYEKEE (reference sequence). V was clipped by 2 bases and J by 0 bases, with 8 bases between them. The CDR3 region has the DNA TGTGCCAGCAGCTTCGGCAGGGTGAACACTGAAGCTTTCTTT. This encodes CASSFGRVNTEAFF.

There are many counts of this clonotype. The V gene is TRBV7-9, the J gene TRBJ2-5; 11 nucleotides line up with TRBD2. This CDR3 has 16 amino acids. V was pared by 5 bases and J by 1 base, with 6 bases of the junction left unmatched. Germline CDR1 reads SEHNR; CDR2 reads FQNEAQ (reference sequence). The CDR3, as DNA: TGTGCCAGCAGCACAACTAGCGGGGGATTCCAAGAGACCCAGTACTTC. Amino acid sequence: CASSTTSGGFQETQYF.

A note on this clonotype: Compared with germline, one end of the junction differs, possibly owing to a read error. V is TRBV5-1 and J is TRBJ2-1; 8 nucleotides line up with TRBD2. The CDR3 consists of 12 residues. The V gene's germline CDR1 is SGHRS and CDR2 YFSETQ. The CDR3 region has the DNA TGCGCCAGCAGCTTGAATGGACTAGCCTTTTTATTC. Its translation: CASSLNGLAFLF.

V usage is TRBV12-3 or TRBV12-4 and J usage is TRBJ2-1; D remains ambiguous. Trimming took off 1 base at V and 7 bases at J, with 11 bases between the two ends. The length of the CDR3 is 14 residues. The CDR3 protein is CASSLDIRVNEQFF. The CDR3 DNA follows: TGTGCCAGCAGTTTAGATATAAGGGTGAATGAGCAGTTCTTC.

In DNA form, the CDR3 reads TGTGCCAGCAGTCCGACAGGGAGGGAGCTGTTTTTT. It is translated as CASSPTGRELFF. This chain links TRBV6-5 with TRBJ2-2, with TRBD1 identical over 7 bases. The CDR3 extends over 12 amino acids. Germline trimming cut 5 bases from V and 9 bases from J; bases unmatched to any gene: 3. From germline, CDR1 is MNHEY and CDR2 SVGAGI.

This chain connects TRBV20-1 to TRBJ2-7, with D perhaps given as TRBD1 or TRBD2 (7 bases each). Per germline, CDR1 DFQATT and CDR2 SNEGSKA (reference sequence). The CDR3 contains 14 residues. The CDR3 reads CSRSRGGLSYEQYF. The CDR3, as DNA: TGCAGCCGGAGCAGGGGGGGGCTCTCCTACGAGCAGTACTTC.

V gene TRBV20-1 combines with J gene TRBJ2-7; 7 bases are shared with TRBD2. Germline V lookup: CDR1 DFQATT, CDR2 SNEGSKA (reference sequence). V was pared by 0 bases and J by 3 bases, with 2 bases of the junction left unmatched. The CDR3 length is 13 residues. The CDR3 here is CSARERGDYEQYF. The CDR3 DNA follows: TGCAGTGCTAGAGAACGGGGGGACTACGAGCAGTACTTC.

The chain recombines TRBV6-2 or TRBV6-3 with TRBJ2-7; 12 bases map to TRBD2. Trimming removed 6 bases from V and 9 bases from J; junction bases left unmatched: 6. The CDR3 contains 13 residues. Per germline, CDR1 MNHEY and CDR2 SVGEGT. CDR3 sequence: CASSRLAGELQYF. Here the CDR3 DNA reads TGTGCCAGCAGCCGACTAGCGGGGGAACTGCAGTACTTC.

This clonotype came up a few times. This chain uses TRBV20-1 with TRBJ1-2; possibly TRBD1 for D (5 bases). CDR3 length equals 14 residues. V dropped 3 bases and J dropped 10 bases, with 21 bases sitting between them. Germline loops: CDR1 DFQATT, CDR2 SNEGSKA (reference sequence). CDR3 sequence (DNA): TGCAGTGCTAGTCACCTCCTGGGGGGGAGACCCTACACCTTC. Its protein product is CSASHLLGGRPYTF.

V is TRBV5-4 and J is TRBJ2-7; TRBD2 aligns across 10 bases. CDR1 SGHNT and CDR2 YYREEE come from the germline V gene (reference sequence). The CDR3 runs to 15 residues. Trimming removed 5 bases from V and 4 bases from J; junction bases left unmatched: 9. The CDR3 loop is CASRSRLAGEYEQYF. CDR3 in DNA: TGTGCCAGCAGATCAAGACTAGCGGGCGAATACGAGCAGTACTTC.

CDR3 sequence reads: CASSNLGTRVVEQYF. CDR3 sequence (DNA): TGTGCCAGCAGCAATCTCGGGACTAGAGTAGTCGAGCAGTACTTC. The chain carries TRBV28 and TRBJ2-7; 8 positions agree with TRBD2. The CDR3 is made up of 15 amino acids. Germline V gives CDR1 MDHEN, CDR2 SYDVKM. The junction had 13 bases not matched to a gene; V was cut back by 6 bases and J by 6 bases.

At least ten counts were recorded for this clonotype. The chain uses TRBV10-3 and TRBJ1-5; D call uncertain. Deletions cut 3 bases from V and 9 bases from J, with 12 bases between. Germline lookup yields CDR1 ENHRY and CDR2 SYGVKD. This CDR3 has 13 residues. CDR3: CAISDQPSSPQHF. CDR3 sequence (DNA): TGTGCCATCAGTGATCAACCGTCCTCGCCCCAGCATTTT.

This clonotype was recorded a few times. V and J are TRBV7-9 and TRBJ1-6; D unclear. Germline V gene sequence: CDR1 SEHNR, CDR2 FQNEAQ (reference sequence). The CDR3 extends over 13 amino acids. Trimming removed 5 bases at V and 6 bases at J, with 8 bases between. CDR3: CASSRDTNSPLHF. The DNA of the CDR3 is TGTGCCAGCAGCCGGGATACTAATTCACCCCTCCACTTT. Full variable domain (missing parts from reference TRBV7-9 and TRBJ1-6): DTGVSQNPRHKITKRGQNVTFRCDPISEHNRLYWYRQTLGQGPEFLTYFQNEAQLEKSRLLSDRFSAERPKGSFSTLEIQRTEQGDSAMYLCASSRDTNSPLHFGNGTRLTVT.

This clonotype has a handful of counts. The gene calls are TRBV7-3 and TRBJ2-6; 12 nucleotides agree with TRBD2. This CDR3 has 18 residues. Trimming took 5 bases from V and 0 from J; bases not matched to a gene: 5. Per germline, CDR1 SGHTA and CDR2 FQGTGA. CDR3 protein: CASSPGLAGHSGANVLTF. Here the CDR3 DNA reads TGTGCCAGCAGCCCCGGACTAGCGGGACACTCTGGGGCCAACGTCCTGACTTTC. Variable domain in full (rest from reference TRBV7-3 and TRBJ2-6): GAGVSQTPSNKVTEKGKYVELRCDPISGHTALYWYRQSLGQGPEFLIYFQGTGAADDSGLPNDRFFAVRPEGSVSTLKIQRTERGDSAVYLCASSPGLAGHSGANVLTFGAGSRLTVL.

Many counts were recorded for this clonotype. V and J are TRBV12-3 or TRBV12-4 and TRBJ2-7; D unclear. Trimming took 4 bases from V and 5 from J, leaving 6 bases between them. This CDR3 spans 11 amino acids. The CDR3 loop is CASSYGDEQYF. CDR3 DNA sequence: TGTGCCAGCAGTTATGGCGACGAGCAGTACTTC.

This clonotype was seen many times. The V gene is TRBV4-3, the J gene TRBJ2-2, with 9 bases aligning to TRBD1. Trimming at V came to 6 bases and at J to 3 bases, leaving 5 bases not matched to a gene. The germline V gene encodes CDR1 LGHNA and CDR2 YSLEER. The CDR3 totals 15 residues. The CDR3 loop is CASRAGTGYTGELFF. CDR3 nucleotide sequence: TGCGCCAGCAGGGCCGGGACAGGGTACACCGGGGAGCTGTTTTTT.